The clone carrying this T cell receptor beta chain was seen a single time. The data were taken from a study of blood T cell repertoires in COVID-19. The CDR3 is 15 amino acids. CDR1 and CDR2 (germline): SGHRS, YFSETQ. The germline V and J ends were trimmed by 1 base and 4 bases, with 14 bases remaining between them. Profiling relied on immunoSEQ multiplex PCR, and the TCRdb table lists in-frame clones only, not all of them. Of fewer than 100,000 clones listed, 70% to 90% are singletons. The chain is built from TRBV5-1 and TRBJ1-1; D may be TRBD1 (6 bases). Sequences were obtained from peripheral blood. This clonotype was sampled from a man between 65 and 85 years old with acute or convalescent COVID-19. The CDR3 DNA reads as TGCGCCAGCAGCTTGACGTTCAGGGGTAGCACTGAAGCTTTCTTT. Translated, it gives CASSLTFRGSTEAFF. The variable domain in full, with the rest retrieved from reference TRBV5-1 and TRBJ1-1, is KAGVTQTPRYLIKTRGQQVTLSCSPISGHRSVSWYQQTPGQGLQFLFEYFSETQRNKGNFPGRFSGRQFSNSRSEMNVSTLELGDSALYLCASSLTFRGSTEAFFGQGTRLTVV.